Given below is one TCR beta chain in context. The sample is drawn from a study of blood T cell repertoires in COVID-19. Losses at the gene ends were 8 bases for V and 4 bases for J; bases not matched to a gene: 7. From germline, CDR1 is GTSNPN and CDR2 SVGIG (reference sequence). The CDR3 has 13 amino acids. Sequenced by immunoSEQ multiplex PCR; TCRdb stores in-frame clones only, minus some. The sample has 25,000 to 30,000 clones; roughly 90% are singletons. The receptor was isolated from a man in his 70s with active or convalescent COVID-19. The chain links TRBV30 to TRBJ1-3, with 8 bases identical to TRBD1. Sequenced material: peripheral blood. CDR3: CARRTGSGNTIYF. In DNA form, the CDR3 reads TGTGCCCGAAGGACAGGGAGCGGAAACACCATATATTTT.